Given below is one T cell receptor (beta chain) in context. The antigen remains unidentified. Germline-derived CDR1 and CDR2 are SGHDN and FVKESK. The CDR3 has 18 amino acids. V shed 0 bases, J shed 2 bases, and the junction held 12 bases outside the gene matches. The PCR had 60 Vbeta and 13 Jbeta primers. Using immunoSEQ multiplex PCR, the repertoire was profiled, and TCRdb retains in-frame clones only, with some absent. The table has over 100,000 clones, roughly 70% seen once. The data derive from a study of cytomegalovirus exposure and HLA in healthy donors. Overall study findings and caveats: Near-uniform donor sequencing depth was presumed by presence/absence analyses. The analysis excluded some indistinguishable V segments, including TRBV6-2 and TRBV6-3. Later findings reportedly placed an Asian-associated ancestry cluster below the roughly 660-donor mean for N-insertions. Available immune exposure information was restricted to CMV serostatus only.

This clonotype originated in a woman in her 70s in good health and CMV-seropositive. The rearrangement uses TRBV14 and TRBJ2-7, with 8 bases fitting TRBD1. The specimen was PBMCs. Here the CDR3 DNA reads TGTGCCAGCAGCCAAGATAGCCGTTGGGACAGGCCTGCCTACGAGCAGTACTTC. Its protein product is CASSQDSRWDRPAYEQYF.